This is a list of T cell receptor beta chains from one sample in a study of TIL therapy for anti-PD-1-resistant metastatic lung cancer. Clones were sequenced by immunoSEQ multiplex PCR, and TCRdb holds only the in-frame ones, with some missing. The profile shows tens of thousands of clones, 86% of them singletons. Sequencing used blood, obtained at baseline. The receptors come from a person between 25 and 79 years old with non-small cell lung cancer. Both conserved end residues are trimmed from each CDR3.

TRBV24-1	ATSDAAGTGDEQY
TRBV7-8	ASSRDIEQF
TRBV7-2	ASSPYKTGDGYT
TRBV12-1	ASSCGGHNEQF
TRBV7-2	ASRPGLATDTQY
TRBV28	ASTDSRRSEKLF
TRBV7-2	ASLRQAQETQY
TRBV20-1	SASPGLAKDTQY
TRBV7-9	ASSQWTGSPVGANVLT
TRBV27	ASRKLGGATSEPLH
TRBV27	ASSLMPEASGANVLT
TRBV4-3	ASSPVAGQSYYEQY
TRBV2	ASSLGTGTDTQY
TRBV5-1	ASSLRQGSRTDTQY
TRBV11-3	ASSQRRGDTQY
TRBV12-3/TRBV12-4	ASSLAPDTEAF